This is a list of T cell receptor beta chains from one sample in a study of blood T cell repertoires in COVID-19. Clones were sequenced by immunoSEQ multiplex PCR, and TCRdb holds only the in-frame ones, with some missing. Of about 250,000 clones listed, roughly 90% were seen once; the top ten hold about 6.3%. Sequencing used PBMCs or T cells enriched from blood (not recorded which). All receptors come from a woman between 25 and 40 years old with acute COVID-19. Each CDR3 is given with its conserved first and last residue. The order of the fields is J gene, clone size, V gene, D gene, CDR3 DNA, CDR3 protein. The D gene is left open where the match is weak. Only some rows state a clone size, as once, few, many or a class for expanded clones.

>TRBJ2-1|once|TRBV20-1|TRBD2
TGCAGTGGTCGGGAGGGGAATGAGCAGTTCTTC
CSGREGNEQFF
>TRBJ2-2|NA|TRBV12-3/TRBV12-4|NA
TGTGCCAGCAGCCCCCCAGGGGAGCTGTTTTTT
CASSPPGELFF
>TRBJ1-2|NA|TRBV4-2|NA
TGTGCCAGCAGCCAAGGGGGCGACAGCATCTATGGCTACACCTTC
CASSQGGDSIYGYTF
>TRBJ1-2|few|TRBV7-8|NA
TGTGCCAGCAGCTTAGCTCAGGGAACAGGGCTCTATGGCTACACCTTC
CASSLAQGTGLYGYTF
>TRBJ2-5|NA|TRBV2|TRBD1
TGTGCCAGCACCGGTCGGTCAGGGGGCTCAGAGACCCAGTACTTC
CASTGRSGGSETQYF
>TRBJ1-1|NA|TRBV5-1|TRBD1
TGCGCCAGCAGCGGAGGGACAGGGAACACTGAAGCTTTCTTT
CASSGGTGNTEAFF
>TRBJ2-7|NA|TRBV11-2|TRBD1
TGTGCCAGCAGACGGACAGGGGGGGGTTACGAGCAGTACTTC
CASRRTGGGYEQYF
>TRBJ1-1|NA|TRBV9|NA
TGTGCCAGCAGCGTAGCCCCACAGAACACTGAAGCTTTCTTT
CASSVAPQNTEAFF
>TRBJ1-1|NA|TRBV5-1|NA
TGCGCCAGCAGCTTACGGCAGGGAAACACTGAAGCTTTCTTT
CASSLRQGNTEAFF
>TRBJ2-5|NA|TRBV7-2|NA
TGTGCCAGCAGCTTATCCGCGGGATGGCAAGAGACCCAGTACTTC
CASSLSAGWQETQYF
>TRBJ2-1|NA|TRBV28|TRBD1
TGTGCCGCTGTACCGGGACAGGGGGCTGGTAATGAGCAGTTCTTC
CAAVPGQGAGNEQFF
>TRBJ2-3|NA|TRBV7-9|NA
TGTGCCAGCAGCTTAGGACAGGTGACAGAAGGCACAGATACGCAGTATTTT
CASSLGQVTEGTDTQYF
>TRBJ2-7|NA|TRBV2|NA
TGTGCCAGCAGCTCGGACTCATACGAGCAGTACTTC
CASSSDSYEQYF
>TRBJ1-2|NA|TRBV29-1|NA
TGCAGCGCCAAGGGGATTCGAGGTGGCTACACCTTC
CSAKGIRGGYTF
>TRBJ1-4|NA|TRBV7-9|TRBD1
TGTGCCAGCAGCCTCGGACAGGGTGAGAATGAAAAACTGTTTTTT
CASSLGQGENEKLFF
>TRBJ1-4|medium-sized|TRBV28|NA
TGTGCCAGCAGTCCCTTGTTGGGCGAGAGTGAAAAACTGTTTTTT
CASSPLLGESEKLFF
>TRBJ2-7|NA|TRBV3-1/TRBV3-2|TRBD1
TGTGCCAGCAGCCAAGTCCGGACAGGGGGCATGTACGAGCAGTACTTC
CASSQVRTGGMYEQYF
>TRBJ1-1|NA|TRBV5-1|NA
TGCGCCAGCAGCCTAGATTCAATTAGGACTGAAGCTTTCTTT
CASSLDSIRTEAFF
>TRBJ1-2|NA|TRBV5-1|TRBD1
TGCGCCAGCAGCTCCGACAGGGCGACTCCCTATGGCTACACCTTC
CASSSDRATPYGYTF
>TRBJ1-2|NA|TRBV7-3|NA
TGTGCCAGCAGCTTAGCGGGTGTGGCTGGCTACACCTTC
CASSLAGVAGYTF
>TRBJ1-1|once|TRBV7-8|TRBD1
TGTGCCAGCAGCTCGGGGACAGGAGGGAACACTGAAGCTTTCTTT
CASSSGTGGNTEAFF
>TRBJ1-6|NA|TRBV28|NA
TGTGCCAGCACCGAGGGTTCACCCCTCCACTTT
CASTEGSPLHF
>TRBJ1-1|NA|TRBV18|NA
TGTGCCAGCTCACCGTCGGCAGGCCAGAACACTGAAGCTTTCTTT
CASSPSAGQNTEAFF
>TRBJ2-2|NA|TRBV5-5|TRBD1
TGTGCCAGCAGCCAAAAACCGGGACAGGGGAACACCGGGGAGCTGTTTTTT
CASSQKPGQGNTGELFF
>TRBJ2-7|NA|TRBV7-9|TRBD2
TGTGCCAGCAGCTCAACTAGCGGGAGGGGCTACGAGCAGTACTTC
CASSSTSGRGYEQYF
>TRBJ2-7|NA|TRBV7-6|NA
TGTGCCAGCAGCCGGGGGACAGTACGTCCCTACGAGCAGTACTTC
CASSRGTVRPYEQYF
>TRBJ2-7|NA|TRBV5-4|NA
TGTGCCAGCAGCTCCCGCGGGCGGTACGAGCAGTACTTC
CASSSRGRYEQYF
>TRBJ2-3|NA|TRBV20-1|NA
TGCAGTGCTAGTCGGTACATAGCGACTTCTAGCACAGATACGCAGTATTTT
CSASRYIATSSTDTQYF
>TRBJ2-5|NA|TRBV2|TRBD2
TGTGCCAGCAAAGTTAGCGGGGGGATGGGGGAGACCCAGTACTTC
CASKVSGGMGETQYF
>TRBJ2-7|NA|TRBV9|TRBD2
TGTGCCAGCAGCGTAGAGGGTAGCGGGAGGCCCCCTGACGAGCAGTACTTC
CASSVEGSGRPPDEQYF
>TRBJ2-5|NA|TRBV12-3/TRBV12-4|TRBD2
TGTGCCAGCAGTTTTAGCGGGGCGGAGACCCAGTACTTC
CASSFSGAETQYF